This entry lists 26 T cell receptor beta chains sequenced from one sample in a study of shared clonotypes between healthy human individuals (dated by TCRdb to the early 2020s). The library was generated by the immunoSEQ multiplex PCR assay. In TCRdb, the immuneACCESS table is reduced to in-frame sequences with V and J assigned. These tables do not hold every clone; where another copy was compared, an unresolved V gene accounts for under half, and the others remain unexplained. The sample contains about 580,000 clones, 98% of them found a single time. The ten largest make up 0.3% of the sample. CD8 naive samples consisted of CD45RO-negative cells that were positively selected for CCR7, yielding a CD45RA+CCR7+ population without TemRA cells. The sequenced material came from naive CD8+ T cells sorted from blood. The cell subset or site label of this sample denotes: CD45RA+CCR7+. These receptors all come from a young man in good health.

The rearrangement uses TRBV27 and TRBJ2-6, with D uncertain. V gave up 8 bases and J gave up 4 bases, with 15 bases separating them. This CDR3 has 15 amino acids. CDR1 is MNHEY, CDR2 SMNVEV, per germline (reference sequence). The CDR3: CASGPILSGANVLTF. The CDR3 region has the DNA TGTGCCAGCGGCCCCATTCTGTCCGGGGCCAACGTCCTGACTTTC.

About this clone itself: The sample holds other DNA sequences that translate to the same CDR3. The rearrangement joins TRBV11-2 to TRBJ2-7; D remains ambiguous. The germline V gene encodes CDR1 SGHAT and CDR2 FQNNGV. The CDR3 runs 13 residues. V dropped 3 bases and J dropped 0 bases, with 6 bases sitting between them. Written as DNA, the CDR3 is TGTGCCAGCAGCTTCGGTAGCTCCTACGAGCAGTACTTC. Protein: CASSFGSSYEQYF.

This sequence joins TRBV7-9 and TRBJ2-1, with TRBD1 identical over 10 bases. V lost 5 bases to trimming and J lost 8 bases; unmatched junction nucleotides: 6. The CDR3 has 14 amino acids. The V gene's germline CDR1 is SEHNR and CDR2 FQNEAQ (reference sequence). CDR3 loop: CASSGGQGVDEQFF. In DNA form, the CDR3 reads TGTGCCAGCAGCGGAGGACAGGGGGTTGATGAGCAGTTCTTC.

The chain uses TRBV9 and TRBJ2-7; tentatively, D is TRBD1 or TRBD2 (5 bases each). From germline, CDR1 is SGDLS and CDR2 YYNGEE. V lost 0 bases, J lost 2 bases, and 24 bases lay in between. The CDR3 is made up of 19 amino acids. The CDR3 region is CASSVVPEFIGGDTYEQYF. CDR3 bases: TGTGCCAGCAGCGTAGTCCCCGAGTTTATTGGGGGAGACACCTACGAGCAGTACTTC. Together with reference TRBV9 and TRBJ2-7, the CDR3 gives the full variable domain: DSGVTQTPKHLITATGQRVTLRCSPRSGDLSVYWYQQSLDQGLQFLIQYYNGEERAKGNILERFSAQQFPDLHSELNLSSLELGDSALYFCASSVVPEFIGGDTYEQYFGPGTRLTVT.

The chain joins TRBV18 to TRBJ2-3; D is undetermined. The CDR3 has 16 residues. The germline CDR1 and CDR2 sequences are KGHSH and LQKENI. Deletions cut 3 bases from V and 3 bases from J, with 16 bases between. DNA of the CDR3: TGTGCCAGCTCACCCGATCCTACGGGCCTAACAGATACGCAGTATTTT. This translates into CASSPDPTGLTDTQYF.

The chain recombines TRBV4-3 with TRBJ2-3; 9 positions match TRBD2. V trimming: 4 bases; J trimming: 6 bases; junction bases outside the gene matches: 8. Germline-derived CDR1 and CDR2 are LGHNA and YSLEER. There are 15 residues in the CDR3. In DNA, the CDR3 is TGCGCCAGCAGCCGGCGGGAGGGGAGAGGTGATACGCAGTATTTT. It translates to CASSRREGRGDTQYF.

This clone was detected only once. The chain joins TRBV27 to TRBJ2-7; D not certain. Germline CDR1 reads MNHEY; CDR2 reads SMNVEV (reference sequence). Trimming removed 6 bases from V and 3 bases from J, with 12 bases in between. CDR3 length: 13 amino acids. The CDR3 DNA sequence: TGTGCCAGCAGAGGTCGGCGGTACTACGAGCAGTACTTC. It encodes CASRGRRYYEQYF.

The V call is TRBV2, the J call TRBJ1-2; 9 bases are a match to TRBD1. V shed 9 bases, J shed 4 bases, and the junction held 3 bases outside the gene matches. Germline CDR1 SNHLY, CDR2 FYNNEI. This CDR3 is built from 12 residues. The CDR3 DNA sequence: TGTGCCAGTTGGGACAGGGTCTATGGCTACACCTTC. Protein product: CASWDRVYGYTF.

The genes are TRBV29-1 and TRBJ2-7; D not certain. The CDR3 covers 13 residues. In germline, CDR1 is SQVTM, CDR2 ANQGSEA. V gave up 5 bases and J gave up 2 bases, with 13 bases separating them. The CDR3 loop reads CSVLGSEAYEQYF. The CDR3 nucleotides read TGCAGCGTTCTGGGATCCGAGGCCTACGAGCAGTACTTC.

The chain couples TRBV7-8 to TRBJ2-7; 8 bases are a match to TRBD2. Looked up from germline, CDR1 is SGHVS and CDR2 is FQNEAQ. This CDR3 has 16 amino acids. V shed 2 bases and J 4 bases; nucleotides not matched to a gene: 10. The chain's CDR3 is CASSLLAREARYEQYF. DNA of the CDR3: TGTGCCAGCAGCTTACTGGCGCGGGAGGCGAGGTACGAGCAGTACTTC.

This chain uses TRBV7-2 with TRBJ1-2; no firm D call. CDR1 is SGHTA, CDR2 FQGNSA, per germline. The CDR3 length is 14 residues. The V end was cut by 7 bases, the J end by 1 base, with 13 bases between. This chain's CDR3 is CASIPLADNYGYTF. The DNA of the CDR3 is TGTGCCAGCATCCCTCTGGCAGATAACTATGGCTACACCTTC.

The V call is TRBV5-5, the J call TRBJ1-1; 9 positions agree with TRBD1. V was clipped by 4 bases and J by 1 base; unmatched bases: 2. CDR1 is SGHKS and CDR2 is YYEKEE in the germline V gene (reference sequence). The CDR3 runs to 14 residues. CDR3 amino acids: CASSPGQGNTEAFF. As DNA, the CDR3 is TGTGCCAGCAGCCCGGGACAGGGGAACACTGAAGCTTTCTTT.

The chain uses TRBV27 and TRBJ2-1; D call uncertain. There are 13 residues in the CDR3. V was cut by 2 bases and J by 3 bases, with 5 bases left in between. The V gene's germline CDR1 is MNHEY and CDR2 SMNVEV (reference sequence). As DNA, the CDR3 is TGTGCCAGCAGTTTAGGAGTCTACAATGAGCAGTTCTTC. It is translated as CASSLGVYNEQFF.

CDR3 sequence (DNA): TGTGCCAGCAGCGTCAAACCTCGGACAGGGTTGGAGCAAGAGACCCAGTACTTC. Translated, it gives CASSVKPRTGLEQETQYF. The chain combines TRBV9 with TRBJ2-5; 8 bases are shared with TRBD1. V lost 2 bases and J lost 2; bases outside the gene matches: 14. CDR3 size: 18 residues. CDR1 and CDR2 (germline): SGDLS, YYNGEE.

The chain carries TRBV6-1 and TRBJ2-7, with 7 bases fitting TRBD2. Losses at the gene ends were 6 bases for V and 0 bases for J; bases not matched to a gene: 8. CDR1 and CDR2 from the germline V gene are MNHNS and SASEGT. The CDR3 runs 15 residues. The CDR3 region is CASRQASGNSYEQYF. The CDR3 nucleotides are TGTGCCAGCAGGCAGGCCAGCGGGAACTCCTACGAGCAGTACTTC.

The J gene is TRBJ2-1, the V gene TRBV9, with 10 nucleotides matching TRBD2. J was trimmed by 0 bases and V by 0 bases; bases with no gene match: 9. The germline V gene encodes CDR1 SGDLS and CDR2 YYNGEE. The CDR3 loop spans 19 amino acids. CDR3 loop: CASSVASSGSPSSYNEQFF. In nucleotides, the CDR3 is TGTGCCAGCAGCGTAGCCTCTAGCGGGAGTCCCAGCTCCTACAATGAGCAGTTCTTC.

The chain recombines TRBV15 with TRBJ1-1, with D possibly being TRBD1 (5 bases). The CDR3 totals 14 residues. Germline loops: CDR1 LNHNV, CDR2 YYDKDF (reference sequence). The ends were cut back, 4 bases at V and 8 bases at J, with 17 bases in the middle. In DNA, the CDR3 is TGTGCCACCAGCACTCGACCGGGACGCACCGAAGCTTTCTTT. As protein: CATSTRPGRTEAFF.

The chain recombines TRBV7-9 with TRBJ1-2, with unresolved D. The V gene's germline CDR1 is SEHNR and CDR2 FQNEAQ (reference sequence). Trimming stripped 5 bases from V and 4 bases from J, with 11 bases between. This CDR3 is built from 13 residues. The DNA of the CDR3 is TGTGCCAGCAGCCAACAGCCCAGCTATGGCTACACCTTC. Translated, it gives CASSQQPSYGYTF.

This chain uses TRBV11-2 with TRBJ2-1; D is unresolved. Trimming removed 5 bases from V and 10 bases from J, with 9 bases in between. Germline V lookup: CDR1 SGHAT, CDR2 FQNNGV. This CDR3 spans 11 amino acids. Here the CDR3 DNA reads TGTGCCAGCAGCCAATTAGGGGAGCAGTTCTTC. Its translation is CASSQLGEQFF.

The CDR3: CASSLVFRTGRRSPQHF. The CDR3 coding sequence is TGTGCCAGCAGTTTAGTGTTCCGGACAGGGAGGCGGTCGCCCCAGCATTTT. The chain has TRBV27 and TRBJ1-5; TRBD1 matches 8 bases. The length of the CDR3 is 17 residues. J gave up 9 bases and V 2 bases, and 15 bases lay outside the gene matches. Looked up from germline, CDR1 is MNHEY and CDR2 is SMNVEV (reference sequence).

The chain recombines TRBV19 with TRBJ1-1, with D perhaps matching TRBD1 (5 bases). Germline CDR1 reads LNHDA; CDR2 reads SQIVND (reference sequence). This CDR3 has 16 residues. The V and J ends lost 0 bases and 9 bases respectively, with 20 bases between them. CDR3 sequence: CASSIEGTAMRIQAFF. DNA for the CDR3: TGTGCCAGTAGTATAGAGGGGACGGCCATGAGGATACAAGCTTTCTTT. The full variable domain, completed using reference TRBV19 and TRBJ1-1, is DGGITQSPKYLFRKEGQNVTLSCEQNLNHDAMYWYRQDPGQGLRLIYYSQIVNDFQKGDIAEGYSVSREKKESFPLTVTSAQKNPTAFYLCASSIEGTAMRIQAFFGQGTRLTVV.

V and J are TRBV9 and TRBJ2-7; 8 bases match TRBD1. The CDR3 contains 14 residues. Trimming removed 2 bases from V and 4 bases from J; junction bases left unmatched: 5. Germline V CDR1 and CDR2: SGDLS, YYNGEE. The CDR3 DNA sequence: TGTGCCAGCAGCGTGACAGGGGTAGGTTACGAGCAGTACTTC. This translates into CASSVTGVGYEQYF.

V usage is TRBV27 and J usage is TRBJ2-7; D uncertain. The CDR3 length is 13 residues. From germline, CDR1 is MNHEY and CDR2 SMNVEV (reference sequence). Trimming left V 5 bases short and J 2 bases short, with 10 bases between. CDR3 nucleotide sequence: TGTGCCAGCAGTCCCGTTATCACCTACGAGCAGTACTTC. Amino acid sequence: CASSPVITYEQYF.

The chain uses TRBV6-1 and TRBJ2-5, with 8 bases fitting TRBD2. Trimming removed 3 bases from V and 0 bases from J; junction bases left unmatched: 3. The CDR3 extends over 15 amino acids. Germline V gene sequence: CDR1 MNHNS, CDR2 SASEGT. DNA for the CDR3: TGTGCCAGCAGTGATATACTAGCGGACCAAGAGACCCAGTACTTC. Its translation is CASSDILADQETQYF.

V and J are TRBV19 and TRBJ2-7, with D tentatively TRBD1 or TRBD2 (5 bases each). Per germline, CDR1 LNHDA and CDR2 SQIVND (reference sequence). The CDR3 has 12 amino acids. Trimming removed 9 bases at V and 1 base at J, with 10 bases between. The CDR3 DNA is TGTGCCAGCTGGGACGGGTCCTACGAGCAGTACTTC. Protein product: CASWDGSYEQYF.

The chain joins TRBV7-9 to TRBJ2-5, with 7 bases lining up with TRBD1. CDR1 is SEHNR and CDR2 is FQNEAQ in the germline V gene (reference sequence). The CDR3 is 14 amino acids. The junction had 2 bases not matched to a gene; V was cut back by 2 bases and J by 2 bases. The DNA for the CDR3 is TGTGCCAGCAGCTTAACAGGGGAGCAAGAGACCCAGTACTTC. The encoded protein is CASSLTGEQETQYF.